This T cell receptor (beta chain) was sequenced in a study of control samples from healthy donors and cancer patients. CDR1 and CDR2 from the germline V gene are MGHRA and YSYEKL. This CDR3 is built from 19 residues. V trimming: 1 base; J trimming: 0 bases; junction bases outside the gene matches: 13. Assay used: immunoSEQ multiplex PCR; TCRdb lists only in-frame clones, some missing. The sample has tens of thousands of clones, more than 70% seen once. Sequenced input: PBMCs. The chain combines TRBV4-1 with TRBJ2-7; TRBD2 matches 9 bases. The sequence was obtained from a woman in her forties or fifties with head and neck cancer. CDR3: CASSQVIARGGWSSYEQYF. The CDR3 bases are TGCGCCAGCAGCCAAGTAATCGCGCGGGGGGGCTGGAGCTCCTACGAGCAGTACTTC.